Listed below are T cell receptor beta chains from one sample, sequenced in a study of T cell responses to AZD1222 COVID-19 vaccine. Produced via immunoSEQ multiplex PCR; TCRdb's table is partial and in-frame only. Found here are about 140,000 clones, around 91% of them singletons; the top ten hold 1.5% to 2%. The material was peripheral blood, obtained on day 0 of AZD1222 vaccination. These receptors were taken from an adult in good health. Each CDR3 is given with its conserved first and last residue. Each record gives: D gene, V gene, clone size, J gene, CDR3 protein, CDR3 DNA. A D gene is named only where the DNA matches it firmly. Some rows have no size entry. The others give once, few or many, or a class for an expanded clone.

NA,TRBV5-1,NA,TRBJ2-1,CASSPPSQSSYNEQFF,TGCGCCAGCAGTCCCCCCTCCCAGAGCTCCTACAATGAGCAGTTCTTC
NA,TRBV6-1,once,TRBJ1-5,CASSDPGTPLNQPQHF,TGTGCCAGCAGTGATCCCGGGACGCCCCTCAATCAGCCCCAGCATTTT
NA,TRBV4-1,NA,TRBJ2-1,CASSQVQPTMEQFF,TGCGCCAGCAGCCAAGTTCAACCTACAATGGAGCAGTTCTTC
NA,TRBV21-1,once,TRBJ1-1,CASSKGQDNTEAFF,TGTGCCAGCAGCAAAGGGCAGGATAACACTGAAGCTTTCTTT
TRBD1,TRBV6-2/TRBV6-3,NA,TRBJ1-2,CASSYDGQGPANYGYTF,TGTGCCAGCAGTTACGACGGACAGGGCCCCGCTAACTATGGCTACACCTTC
TRBD1,TRBV10-3,NA,TRBJ1-3,CAISGTGRIGNTIYF,TGTGCCATCAGTGGGACAGGGAGGATCGGAAACACCATATATTTT
TRBD1,TRBV30,NA,TRBJ1-2,CAWTFGQGRGGYTF,TGTGCCTGGACCTTCGGACAGGGGCGAGGTGGCTACACCTTC
NA,TRBV12-3/TRBV12-4,NA,TRBJ1-1,CASSLFSEAFF,TGTGCCAGCAGTTTGTTTAGTGAAGCTTTCTTT
NA,TRBV18,NA,TRBJ2-2,CASSPDRTNTGELFF,TGTGCCAGCTCTCCCGACCGAACGAACACCGGGGAGCTGTTTTTT
TRBD1,TRBV5-4,NA,TRBJ2-2,CASSLTSNRGTGELFF,TGTGCCAGCAGCTTGACTTCAAACAGGGGCACCGGGGAGCTGTTTTTT
NA,TRBV4-2,NA,TRBJ2-5,CASSQDLKGSETQYF,TGTGCCAGCAGCCAAGATCTCAAGGGATCAGAGACCCAGTACTTC
NA,TRBV27,NA,TRBJ1-1,CASSLWAGMNTEAFF,TGTGCCAGCAGTTTATGGGCGGGGATGAACACTGAAGCTTTCTTT
NA,TRBV5-5,NA,TRBJ1-4,CASSEGATNEKLFF,TGTGCCAGCAGCGAGGGGGCAACTAATGAAAAACTGTTTTTT
NA,TRBV3-1/TRBV3-2,NA,TRBJ1-3,CASSQGSRGNTIYF,TGTGCCAGCAGCCAAGGTTCTCGGGGAAACACCATATATTTT
NA,TRBV7-8,NA,TRBJ2-7,CASSHGRNPPYEQYF,TGTGCCAGCAGCCACGGACGGAACCCGCCCTACGAGCAGTACTTC
NA,TRBV9,few,TRBJ1-3,CASNNANSGNTIYF,TGTGCCAGCAATAACGCGAACTCTGGAAACACCATATATTTT
NA,TRBV5-4,NA,TRBJ2-2,CASSLGLWADTGELFF,TGTGCCAGCAGCTTGGGACTGTGGGCTGACACCGGGGAGCTGTTTTTT
NA,TRBV19,NA,TRBJ1-2,CASIEGGSGGYTF,TGTGCCAGTATCGAGGGGGGCTCCGGAGGCTACACCTTC
NA,TRBV3-1/TRBV3-2,NA,TRBJ2-1,CASSLRLGGEQFF,TGTGCCAGCAGCCTCCGACTAGGCGGCGAGCAGTTCTTC
TRBD2,TRBV5-1,NA,TRBJ2-3,CASSPLAGGPDTQYF,TGCGCCAGCAGCCCCCTAGCGGGAGGGCCAGATACGCAGTATTTT
TRBD1,TRBV28,NA,TRBJ1-5,CASSSDRVAQPQHF,TGTGCCAGCAGCTCGGACAGGGTAGCTCAGCCCCAGCATTTT
TRBD1,TRBV5-1,NA,TRBJ2-7,CASSYSGTGYEQYF,TGCGCCAGCAGCTACTCCGGGACAGGGTACGAGCAGTACTTC
NA,TRBV7-9,NA,TRBJ1-4,CASSFLATGTFEKLFF,TGTGCCAGCAGCTTTTTGGCAACCGGGACTTTTGAAAAACTGTTTTTT
NA,TRBV12-3/TRBV12-4,NA,TRBJ2-7,CASSFQISYEQYF,TGTGCCAGCAGTTTTCAAATCTCCTACGAGCAGTACTTC
NA,TRBV30,NA,TRBJ1-6,CASAKGNSYNSPLHF,TGTGCCTCCGCAAAAGGGAACTCCTATAATTCACCCCTCCACTTT
NA,TRBV5-6,NA,TRBJ2-7,CASSSKPHRVSYEQYF,TGTGCCAGCAGCTCCAAACCCCACAGGGTCTCCTACGAGCAGTACTTC
TRBD1,TRBV5-1,NA,TRBJ1-4,CASSLKGTGLREKLFF,TGCGCCAGCAGCTTGAAAGGGACAGGTCTTAGGGAAAAACTGTTTTTT
NA,TRBV14,NA,TRBJ1-1,CASSYQQGENTEAFF,TGTGCCAGCAGTTATCAACAGGGAGAAAACACTGAAGCTTTCTTT
NA,TRBV29-1,NA,TRBJ2-5,CSFFGVSVQETQYF,TGCAGCTTTTTCGGGGTGTCGGTCCAAGAGACCCAGTACTTC
NA,TRBV5-4,NA,TRBJ1-1,CASGPNSNTEAFF,TGTGCCAGCGGCCCTAATTCAAACACTGAAGCTTTCTTT
NA,TRBV30,NA,TRBJ1-2,CAWKDERRGNYGYTF,TGTGCCTGGAAGGATGAGAGGAGGGGCAACTATGGCTACACCTTC
TRBD1,TRBV16,NA,TRBJ2-3,CASSQSGRAGGSEDTQYF,TGTGCCAGCAGCCAATCGGGGCGGGCAGGGGGATCCGAAGATACGCAGTATTTT
TRBD1,TRBV2,NA,TRBJ1-2,CAKGQGGYTF,TGTGCCAAAGGACAGGGTGGCTACACCTTC
NA,TRBV7-9,few,TRBJ1-5,CASSSEGSSNQPQHF,TGTGCCAGCAGCTCCGAGGGGAGTAGCAATCAGCCCCAGCATTTT
TRBD1,TRBV28,once,TRBJ1-1,CASSPPGTGLRAFF,TGTGCCAGCAGTCCTCCAGGGACAGGGCTGCGAGCTTTCTTT
TRBD2,TRBV5-4,NA,TRBJ2-5,CASSLFGTSGSLETQYF,TGTGCCAGCAGCTTGTTTGGGACTAGCGGGAGTTTAGAGACCCAGTACTTC
NA,TRBV5-3,NA,TRBJ2-7,CARRRVRSDASYEQYF,TGTGCCAGAAGGCGGGTACGGTCGGACGCCTCCTACGAGCAGTACTTC
TRBD1,TRBV5-1,NA,TRBJ1-4,CASSLTKGQGGEKLFF,TGCGCCAGCAGCTTGACGAAGGGACAGGGGGGTGAAAAACTGTTTTTT
NA,TRBV2,NA,TRBJ2-1,CASSTNTVYNEQFF,TGTGCCAGCAGTACAAATACAGTCTACAATGAGCAGTTCTTC
TRBD2,TRBV7-8,NA,TRBJ2-3,CASREWSGVSGTQYF,TGTGCCAGCAGGGAGTGGAGCGGGGTTTCAGGTACGCAGTATTTT
NA,TRBV9,NA,TRBJ2-1,CASSVDRNIDNEQFF,TGTGCCAGCAGCGTAGATCGAAACATCGACAATGAGCAGTTCTTC
NA,TRBV28,NA,TRBJ1-2,CASSSPRVNYGYTF,TGTGCCAGCAGTTCCCCCAGGGTTAACTATGGCTACACCTTC
TRBD1,TRBV10-3,NA,TRBJ2-7,CAIGQGSSYEQYF,TGTGCCATAGGACAGGGAAGCTCCTACGAGCAGTACTTC
NA,TRBV15,once,TRBJ1-5,CATSKTPESNQPQHF,TGTGCCACCAGCAAGACACCCGAATCCAATCAGCCCCAGCATTTT
NA,TRBV6-5,NA,TRBJ1-6,CASSYSGLRGSPLHF,TGTGCCAGCAGTTACTCTGGATTGCGGGGTTCACCCCTCCACTTT
NA,TRBV9,NA,TRBJ1-4,CASSPSDWSRLFF,TGTGCCAGCAGCCCCTCAGATTGGTCACGGCTGTTTTTT
NA,TRBV7-3,NA,TRBJ1-2,CASSLNYGGGYTF,TGTGCCAGCAGTTTAAATTATGGCGGTGGCTACACCTTC
TRBD1,TRBV6-5,NA,TRBJ2-2,CASRGQNANTGELFF,TGTGCCAGCCGGGGACAGAACGCGAACACCGGGGAGCTGTTTTTT
NA,TRBV2,NA,TRBJ2-7,CASSFTGSYEQYF,TGTGCCAGCAGCTTCACAGGATCCTACGAGCAGTACTTC
TRBD2,TRBV2,NA,TRBJ2-1,CASNRPGLASGEQFF,TGTGCCAGCAACCGCCCGGGACTAGCGAGTGGTGAGCAGTTCTTC
TRBD2,TRBV11-3,NA,TRBJ2-7,CASSLTSGAFYEQYF,TGTGCCAGCAGCCTCACTAGCGGGGCTTTCTACGAGCAGTACTTC
TRBD1,TRBV7-9,NA,TRBJ2-7,CASSLGTGEQYF,TGTGCCAGCAGCTTAGGGACAGGGGAGCAGTACTTC
NA,TRBV12-3/TRBV12-4,NA,TRBJ1-1,CASSSTRRAEAFF,TGTGCCAGCAGTTCGACCCGTAGGGCCGAAGCTTTCTTT